These 14 T cell receptor beta chains share one sample of origin, sequenced in a study of blood T cells in healthy people across ages. A second PCR of roughly 7 to 11 cycles used a sample-barcoded 5' primer and a J-beta primer mix. MiXCR was run by TCRdb on the 5' RACE reads, yielding one entry per CDR3 protein. This table holds approximately 810,000 distinct CDR3 sequences, about 30% found once. The sample comprised blood. The receptor set was obtained from a woman at least 80 years old in good health.

As for this clonotype: The limits of the CDR3 on the DNA are not certain, so only TCRdb's listed CDR3 is given. The chain recombines TRBV5-6 with TRBJ1-4; TRBD1, the D gene given by the table, was not confirmed from the DNA. A total of 14 residues make up the CDR3, ends included. Germline CDR1 is SGHDT and CDR2 is YYEEEE. CDR3: CASTPRHFGEKLFF.

This clonotype was counted ten times or more. The J gene is TRBJ2-7, the V gene TRBV7-2; D unresolved. V gave up 5 bases and J gave up 3 bases, with 11 bases separating them. CDR1 SGHTA and CDR2 FQGNSA come from the germline V gene. The CDR3 is made up of 13 amino acids. The CDR3 bases are TGTGCCAGCAGCCCAGAGGCACTCTACGAGCAGTACTTC. Encoded protein: CASSPEALYEQYF.

This clonotype has ten or more counts. V is TRBV21-1 and J is TRBJ2-1; the D segment call TRBD1 is taken from the table without a DNA check. TRBV21-1 is a pseudogene. CDR3 length: 16 residues. CDR3 nucleotide sequence: TGTGCCAGCAGCAAAGGTGCCCGCCTGCGGGTCAATGAGCAGTTCTTC. The encoded protein is CASSKGARLRVNEQFF.

Points on this clonotype: A much larger clone sits a single nucleotide away, making a read error possible. V is TRBV20-1 and J is TRBJ2-3; 9 bases align to TRBD2. Germline V gene lookup returns CDR1 DFQATT and CDR2 SNEGSKA (reference sequence). There are 16 residues in the CDR3. In DNA, the CDR3 is TGCAGTACTAGAGAGGCTAGCGGGGATCTCACAGATACGCAGTATTTT. As protein: CSTREASGDLTDTQYF.

In regard to this clonotype: A much larger clone sits a single nucleotide away, making a read error possible. This chain uses TRBV30 with TRBJ2-1; TRBD2 agrees at 11 bases. Germline V gives CDR1 GTSNPN, CDR2 SVGIG (reference sequence). CDR3 size: 15 residues. V dropped 4 bases and J dropped 9; count of bases not matched to a gene: 11. The CDR3 DNA sequence: TGTGCCTGGACGGGGACTAGCGGTTTCAGTGGTGAGCAGTTCTTC. It yields the protein CAWTGTSGFSGEQFF.

The chain combines TRBV11-2 with TRBJ2-5, with 11 nucleotides matching TRBD2. CDR3 length: 16 amino acids. Germline V gives CDR1 SGHAT, CDR2 FQNNGV. The trim removed 5 bases at V and 11 bases at J, leaving 16 bases unmatched. The CDR3 loop is CASSVSSGGWDNEQYF. The CDR3 DNA reads TGTGCCAGCAGCGTCTCTAGCGGGGGGTGGGACAATGAGCAGTACTTC.

This clonotype was observed at least ten times. V is TRBV6-5 and J is TRBJ2-1; the match to TRBD2 covers 12 bases. Per germline, CDR1 MNHEY and CDR2 SVGAGI. This CDR3 contains 16 residues. Germline trimming cut 5 bases from V and 7 bases from J; bases unmatched to any gene: 9. CDR3 residues: CASSILLAGGLNEQFF. Written as DNA, the CDR3 is TGTGCCAGCAGTATCCTTCTAGCGGGGGGGCTAAATGAGCAGTTCTTC.

The gene calls are TRBV7-2 and TRBJ1-2; D ambiguous. The V end lost 2 bases, the J end lost 3 bases, and 16 bases lay between the germline ends. The CDR3 length is 16 residues. CDR1 is SGHTA, CDR2 FQGNSA, per germline. The CDR3 DNA sequence: TGTGCCAGCAGCTTATCCCGGGCCCGTGGGGACTATGGCTACACCTTC. Its translation is CASSLSRARGDYGYTF. The full variable domain, completed using reference TRBV7-2 and TRBJ1-2, is GAGVSQSPSNKVTEKGKDVELRCDPISGHTALYWYRQSLGQGLEFLIYFQGNSAPDKSGLPSDRFSAERTGGSVSTLTIQRTQQEDSAVYLCASSLSRARGDYGYTFGSGTRLTVV.

This clonotype was seen repeatedly, ten times or more. The chain recombines TRBV28 with TRBJ1-2, with D possibly TRBD1 on 5 matching bases. The germline V gene encodes CDR1 MDHEN and CDR2 SYDVKM. The ends were cut back, 6 bases at V and 4 bases at J, with 18 bases in the middle. CDR3 length: 15 amino acids. The CDR3 DNA reads TGTGCCAGCAGGGTCGGGACGCCGAGGGGCTATGGCTACACCTTC. It specifies CASRVGTPRGYGYTF.

This clonotype was seen a few times. The rearrangement uses TRBV7-6 and TRBJ2-1; D possibly matches TRBD1 or TRBD2 (5 bases each). The tail of the sequence fits TRBJ2-7 better, so the J call may be wrong. The CDR3 is 14 amino acids. Germline CDR1 and CDR2: SGHVS and FNYEAQ. CDR3 sequence: CASSFGASYNEQYF. In DNA, the CDR3 is TGTGCCAGCAGCTTCGGGGCCTCCTACAATGAGCAGTACTTC.

Ten or more counts support this clonotype. The CDR3 nucleotides are TGCAGCGTTGAACAAAAGAGGGGGGACTATGGCTACACCTTC. Its protein is CSVEQKRGDYGYTF. This rearrangement joins TRBV29-1 to TRBJ1-2; D perhaps matches TRBD1 (6 bases). The CDR3 is made up of 14 amino acids. V was pared by 2 bases and J by 3 bases, with 13 bases between. Germline V CDR1 and CDR2: SQVTM, ANQGSEA.

This clonotype was seen a handful of times. The chain employs TRBV13 and TRBJ2-5; perhaps TRBD2 as D (6 bases). Deletions cut 5 bases from V and 4 bases from J, with 11 bases between. Germline assignment: CDR1 PRHDT and CDR2 FYEKMQ (reference sequence). The CDR3 covers 13 residues. Written as DNA, the CDR3 is TGTGCCAGCAGCGGCCGACTAGGAGAGACCCAGTACTTC. It is translated as CASSGRLGETQYF.

This clonotype was seen repeatedly, ten times or more. The genes are TRBV9 and TRBJ2-5, with D perhaps matching TRBD1 or TRBD2 (5 bases each). The germline gives CDR1 SGDLS, CDR2 YYNGEE. The CDR3 loop spans 16 amino acids. V lost 6 bases and J lost 2, with 20 bases in between. The CDR3 DNA sequence: TGTGCCAGCACCAGAGGGGCTTTTGGACGGCAAGAGACCCAGTACTTC. This encodes CASTRGAFGRQETQYF.

This clonotype has ten or more counts. This chain links TRBV3-1 with TRBJ2-4, with a tentative D call TRBD2 (6 bases). The CDR3 spans 18 residues. Trimming stripped 1 base from V and 1 base from J, with 17 bases between. In germline, CDR1 is LGHDT, CDR2 YNNKEL (reference sequence). CDR3 amino acids: CASSQGVEVGSAKNIQYF. In DNA, the CDR3 is TGTGCCAGCAGCCAAGGTGTGGAGGTCGGGAGTGCCAAAAACATTCAGTACTTC.